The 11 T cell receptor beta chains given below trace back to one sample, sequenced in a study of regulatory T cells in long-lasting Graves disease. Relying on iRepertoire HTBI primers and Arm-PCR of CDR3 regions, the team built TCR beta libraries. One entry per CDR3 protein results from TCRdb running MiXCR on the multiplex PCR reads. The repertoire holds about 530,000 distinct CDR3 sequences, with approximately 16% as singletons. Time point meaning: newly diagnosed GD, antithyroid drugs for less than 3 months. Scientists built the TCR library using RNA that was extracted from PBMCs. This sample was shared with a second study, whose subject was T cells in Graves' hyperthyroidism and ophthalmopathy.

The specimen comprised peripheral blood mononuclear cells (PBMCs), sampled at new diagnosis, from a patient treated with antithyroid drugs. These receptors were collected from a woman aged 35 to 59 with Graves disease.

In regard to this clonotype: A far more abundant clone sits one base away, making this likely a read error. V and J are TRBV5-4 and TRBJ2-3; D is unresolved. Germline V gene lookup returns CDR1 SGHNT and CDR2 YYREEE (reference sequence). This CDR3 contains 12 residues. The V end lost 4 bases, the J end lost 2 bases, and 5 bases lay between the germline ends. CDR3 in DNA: TGTGCCAGCAGCGTGTACACAGATACGCAGTATTTT. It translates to CASSVYTDTQYF. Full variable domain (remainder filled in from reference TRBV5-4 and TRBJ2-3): ETGVTQSPTHLIKTRGQQVTLRCSSQSGHNTVSWYQQALGQGPQFIFQYYREEENGRGNFPPRFSGLQFPNYSSELNVNALELDDSALYLCASSVYTDTQYFGPGTRLTVL.

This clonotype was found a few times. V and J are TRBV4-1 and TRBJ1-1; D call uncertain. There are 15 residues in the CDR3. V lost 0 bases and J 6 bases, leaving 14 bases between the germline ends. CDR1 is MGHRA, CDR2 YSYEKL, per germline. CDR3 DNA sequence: TGCGCCAGCAGCCAAGAACCCCTTTCCCCTGCTGAAGCTTTCTTT. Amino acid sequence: CASSQEPLSPAEAFF.

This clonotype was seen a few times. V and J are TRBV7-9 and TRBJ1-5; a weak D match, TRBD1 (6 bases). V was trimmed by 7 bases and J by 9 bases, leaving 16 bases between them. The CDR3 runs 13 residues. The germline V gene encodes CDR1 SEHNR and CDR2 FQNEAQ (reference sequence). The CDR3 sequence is CASTRGLITPQHF. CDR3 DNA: TGTGCCAGCACCAGGGGCCTCATCACGCCCCAGCATTTT.

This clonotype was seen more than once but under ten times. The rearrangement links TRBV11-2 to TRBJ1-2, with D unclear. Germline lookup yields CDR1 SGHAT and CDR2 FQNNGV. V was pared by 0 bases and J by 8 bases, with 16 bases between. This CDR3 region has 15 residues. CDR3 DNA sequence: TGTGCCAGCAGCTTAGATTTGACGGCGGCTGGCGGCTACACCTTC. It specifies CASSLDLTAAGGYTF. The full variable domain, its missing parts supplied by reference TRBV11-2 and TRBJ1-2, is EAGVAQSPRYKIIEKRQSVAFWCNPISGHATLYWYQQILGQGPKLLIQFQNNGVVDDSQLPKDRFSAERLKGVDSTLKIQPAKLEDSAVYLCASSLDLTAAGGYTFGSGTRLTVV.

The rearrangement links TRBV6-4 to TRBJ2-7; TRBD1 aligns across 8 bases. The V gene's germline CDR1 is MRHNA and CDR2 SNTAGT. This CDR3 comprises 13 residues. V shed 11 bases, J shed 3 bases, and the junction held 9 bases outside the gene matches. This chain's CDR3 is CAGGTGDYYEQYF. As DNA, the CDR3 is TGTGCCGGCGGGACAGGAGATTACTACGAGCAGTACTTC.

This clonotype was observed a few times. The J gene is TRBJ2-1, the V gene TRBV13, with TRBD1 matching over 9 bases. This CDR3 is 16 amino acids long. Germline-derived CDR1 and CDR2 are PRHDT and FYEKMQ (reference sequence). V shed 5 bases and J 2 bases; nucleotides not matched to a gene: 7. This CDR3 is CASSGRRTGAYNEQFF. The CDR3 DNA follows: TGTGCCAGCAGCGGACGACGGACAGGGGCCTACAATGAGCAGTTCTTC.

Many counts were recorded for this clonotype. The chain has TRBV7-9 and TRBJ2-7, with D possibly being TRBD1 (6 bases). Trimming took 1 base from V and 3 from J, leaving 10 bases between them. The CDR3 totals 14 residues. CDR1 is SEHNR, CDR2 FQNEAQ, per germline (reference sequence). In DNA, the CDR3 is TGTGCCAGCAGCTTAGACGGCAGGGGCTACGAGCAGTACTTC. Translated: CASSLDGRGYEQYF. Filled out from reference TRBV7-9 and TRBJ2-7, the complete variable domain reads DTGVSQNPRHKITKRGQNVTFRCDPISEHNRLYWYRQTLGQGPEFLTYFQNEAQLEKSRLLSDRFSAERPKGSFSTLEIQRTEQGDSAMYLCASSLDGRGYEQYFGPGTRLTVT.

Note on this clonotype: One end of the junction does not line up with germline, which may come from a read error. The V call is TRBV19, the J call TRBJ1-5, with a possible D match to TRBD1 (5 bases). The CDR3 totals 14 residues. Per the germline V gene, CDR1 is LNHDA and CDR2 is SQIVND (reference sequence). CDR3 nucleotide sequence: TGTGCCCGTAGTTCCCGGGACCGGGATGAGCCCCAGCATTTT. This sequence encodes CARSSRDRDEPQHF. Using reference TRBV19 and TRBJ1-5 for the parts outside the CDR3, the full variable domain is DGGITQSPKYLFRKEGQNVTLSCEQNLNHDAMYWYRQDPGQGLRLIYYSQIVNDFQKGDIAEGYSVSREKKESFPLTVTSAQKNPTAFYLCARSSRDRDEPQHFGDGTRLSIL.

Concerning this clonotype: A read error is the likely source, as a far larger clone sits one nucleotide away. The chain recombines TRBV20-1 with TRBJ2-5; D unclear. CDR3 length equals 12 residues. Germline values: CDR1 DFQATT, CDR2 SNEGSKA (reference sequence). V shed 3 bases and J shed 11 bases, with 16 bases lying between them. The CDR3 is CSASARTNEQYF. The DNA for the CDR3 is TGCAGTGCTAGCGCTAGGACGAATGAGCAGTACTTC.

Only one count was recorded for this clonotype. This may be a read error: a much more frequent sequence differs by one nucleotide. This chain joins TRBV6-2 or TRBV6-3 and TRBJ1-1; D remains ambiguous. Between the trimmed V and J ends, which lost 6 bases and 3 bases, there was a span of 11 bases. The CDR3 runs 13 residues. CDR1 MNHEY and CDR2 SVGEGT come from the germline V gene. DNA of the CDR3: TGTGCCAGCAGGGACCCGAGGGACACTGAAGCTTTCTTT. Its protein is CASRDPRDTEAFF.

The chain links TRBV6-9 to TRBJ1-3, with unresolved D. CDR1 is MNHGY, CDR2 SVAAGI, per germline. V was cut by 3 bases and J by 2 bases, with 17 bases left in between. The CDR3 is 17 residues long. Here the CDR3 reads CASSYSGTLMTGNTIYF. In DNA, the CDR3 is TGTGCCAGCAGTTACTCTGGAACATTAATGACTGGAAACACCATATATTTT.